These T cell receptor beta chains were read from a single sample in a study of control samples from healthy donors and cancer patients. The method was immunoSEQ multiplex PCR; TCRdb's version includes in-frame clones alone and lacks a portion of them. The profile shows over 40,000 clones, about 88% of them singletons. Sequencing was carried out using PBMCs. Receptors were obtained from a man aged 45 to 65 with head and neck cancer. Each CDR3 is given with its conserved first and last residue. A D gene is named only where the DNA matches it firmly. Clone size is given for some rows only: seen once, a few or many times, or a class if the clone is expanded.

CASSPDGSTDTQYF | TGTGCCAGCAGCCCGGACGGAAGCACAGATACGCAGTATTTT | NA | NA | TRBJ2-3 | TRBV9 | 14
CVWSAGEVLETQYF | TGTGTCTGGAGTGCAGGGGAGGTTTTGGAGACCCAGTACTTC | NA | NA | TRBJ2-5 | TRBV30 | 14
CASSQMRNTDTQYF | TGTGCCAGCAGCCAAATGCGGAACACAGATACGCAGTATTTT | once | NA | TRBJ2-3 | TRBV14 | 14
CASSQERGGPGDTQYF | TGTGCCAGCAGCCAAGAGCGGGGGGGCCCGGGAGATACGCAGTATTTT | NA | TRBD2 | TRBJ2-3 | TRBV4-2 | 16
CASSLVNRAYEQYF | TGTGCCAGCAGCTTGGTCAACAGGGCATACGAGCAGTACTTC | few | NA | TRBJ2-7 | TRBV5-5 | 14
CASSLRGEKKLFF | TGTGCCAGCAGCTTACGCGGCGAGAAAAAACTGTTTTTT | NA | NA | TRBJ1-4 | TRBV7-8 | 13
CASRPVRGGSGGELFF | TGTGCCAGCAGACCCGTTCGCGGGGGGTCCGGAGGGGAGCTGTTTTTT | NA | TRBD2 | TRBJ2-2 | TRBV6-6 | 16
CASSLGSVASYEQYF | TGCGCCAGCAGCTTGGGTTCAGTAGCCTCCTACGAGCAGTACTTC | NA | NA | TRBJ2-7 | TRBV5-1 | 15
CASQSPGQTTDTQYF | TGTGCCAGCCAAAGCCCGGGACAGACCACAGATACGCAGTATTTT | NA | TRBD1 | TRBJ2-3 | TRBV19 | 15
CASSLVGWQTQYF | TGTGCCAGCAGCTTAGTCGGATGGCAGACCCAGTACTTC | NA | NA | TRBJ2-5 | TRBV7-9 | 13
CASSDWGSEREAFF | TGTGCCAGCAGTGATTGGGGTAGTGAGCGTGAAGCTTTCTTT | NA | NA | TRBJ1-1 | TRBV2 | 14
CASSTRRDTTEETQYF | TGTGCCAGTAGTACCCGACGGGACACAACGGAAGAGACCCAGTACTTC | NA | NA | TRBJ2-5 | TRBV19 | 16
CASSLRGGLADTQYF | TGTGCCAGCAGTTTACGGGGGGGGCTGGCAGATACGCAGTATTTT | NA | TRBD2 | TRBJ2-3 | TRBV28 | 15
CASSFGTSYEQYF | TGCGCCAGCAGCTTCGGGACCTCCTACGAGCAGTACTTC | NA | NA | TRBJ2-7 | TRBV5-1 | 13
CASSLLGQTYEQYF | TGTGCCAGCAGCCTCCTGGGACAGACCTACGAGCAGTACTTC | NA | TRBD1 | TRBJ2-7 | TRBV5-6 | 14
CASSLSGRGAKNIQYF | TGCGCCAGCAGCTTGAGTGGCAGGGGGGCCAAAAACATTCAGTACTTC | NA | TRBD1 | TRBJ2-4 | TRBV5-1 | 16
CASSLSQGVATDTQYF | TGTGCCAGCAGCTTATCACAGGGGGTGGCGACAGATACGCAGTATTTT | NA | TRBD1 | TRBJ2-3 | TRBV7-9 | 16
CASSSTLAAGVGEQYF | TGTGCCAGCAGTTCAACCCTTGCAGCGGGAGTCGGAGAGCAGTACTTC | NA | TRBD2 | TRBJ2-7 | TRBV6-6 | 16
CASSSRQGRGDTQYF | TGTGCCAGCAGTTCTCGACAGGGTAGGGGAGATACGCAGTATTTT | NA | TRBD1 | TRBJ2-3 | TRBV27 | 15
CASSSGDTQYF | TGCGCCAGCAGCTCTGGAGATACGCAGTATTTT | NA | NA | TRBJ2-3 | TRBV5-1 | 11